This paragraph covers one T cell receptor (beta chain) sequence. Its specificity is not known. This record belongs to a study of shared clonotypes between healthy human individuals. Study-wide findings and caveats: Sequencing depth was expected to affect clonotype sharing among donors. Estimated richness was generally greater in naive than memory subsets. Tissues were not sampled, only blood, and their repertoires likely differ.

This CDR3 region has 14 residues. V dropped 1 base and J dropped 6 bases, with 10 bases sitting between them. CDR1 and CDR2 from the germline V gene are SGHRS and YFSETQ. Sequenced by immunoSEQ multiplex PCR; TCRdb stores in-frame clones only, minus some. The sample has 2 million to 3 million clones, roughly 93% seen once. This receptor was obtained from a man aged 18-30 years in good health. Some clones in this sample may be carry-over from other donors' samples. Sequenced input: naive CD4+ T cells from PBMCs. The subset was: CD45RA+ positively selected. V usage is TRBV5-1 and J usage is TRBJ2-2; D is perhaps TRBD1 or TRBD2 (6 bases each). The CDR3, as DNA: TGCGCCAGCAGCTTGCGGGGGCTCGCCGGGGAGCTGTTTTTT. Translation: CASSLRGLAGELFF.